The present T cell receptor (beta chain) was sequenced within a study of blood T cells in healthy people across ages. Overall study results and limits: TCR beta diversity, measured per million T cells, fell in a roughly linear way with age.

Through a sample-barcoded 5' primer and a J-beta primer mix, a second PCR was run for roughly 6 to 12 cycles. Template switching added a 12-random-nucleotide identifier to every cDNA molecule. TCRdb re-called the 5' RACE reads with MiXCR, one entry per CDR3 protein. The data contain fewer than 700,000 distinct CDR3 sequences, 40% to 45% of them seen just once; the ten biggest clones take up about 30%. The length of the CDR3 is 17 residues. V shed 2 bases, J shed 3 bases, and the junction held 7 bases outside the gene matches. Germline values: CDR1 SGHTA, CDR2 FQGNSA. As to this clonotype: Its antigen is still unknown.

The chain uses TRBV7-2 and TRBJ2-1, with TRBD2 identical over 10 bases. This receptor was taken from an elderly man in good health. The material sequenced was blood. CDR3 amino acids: CASSLLAGAGLYNEQFF. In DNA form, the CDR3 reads TGTGCCAGCAGCTTACTAGCGGGAGCAGGTCTCTACAATGAGCAGTTCTTC.